The 21 T cell receptor beta chains reported below all come from one sample, sequenced in a study of cytomegalovirus exposure and HLA in healthy donors. The primer mix had 60 Vbeta and 13 Jbeta primers. Sequenced by immunoSEQ multiplex PCR; TCRdb stores in-frame clones only, minus some. The sample shows 90,000 to 120,000 clones, around 80% of them seen only once. The sequenced material came from PBMCs. Source of these receptors: a woman in her 50s in good health and CMV-seropositive.

The chain joins TRBV7-2 to TRBJ1-1; D uncertain. Between the trimmed V and J ends, which lost 2 bases and 0 bases, there was a span of 7 bases. Germline V lookup: CDR1 SGHTA, CDR2 FQGNSA. This CDR3 has 14 amino acids. CDR3 in DNA: TGTGCCAGCAGCTTAAGCTCTGTGAACACTGAAGCTTTCTTT. Residues: CASSLSSVNTEAFF.

The chain combines TRBV7-8 with TRBJ1-2, with D uncertain. CDR3 length: 13 residues. CDR1 and CDR2 from the germline V gene are SGHVS and FQNEAQ. With 1 base removed from V and 2 bases from J, the gap between germline ends came to 5 bases. CDR3: CASSLDQNYGYTF. DNA for the CDR3: TGTGCCAGCAGCTTAGATCAGAACTATGGCTACACCTTC.

There are a few counts of this clone. This chain connects TRBV13 to TRBJ2-3; 7 nucleotides align to TRBD2. Germline V gives CDR1 PRHDT, CDR2 FYEKMQ (reference sequence). V dropped 7 bases and J dropped 1; count of bases not matched to a gene: 5. This CDR3 comprises 14 residues. The CDR3: CASNSGRGTDTQYF. The CDR3 DNA sequence: TGTGCCAGCAATAGTGGGAGGGGCACAGATACGCAGTATTTT.

This clone has more than one count but fewer than ten. This chain connects TRBV30 to TRBJ2-7, with D hard to call. This CDR3 has 11 amino acids. The V end lost 1 base, the J end lost 3 bases, and 4 bases lay between the germline ends. The germline CDR1 and CDR2 sequences are GTSNPN and SVGIG (reference sequence). The CDR3 DNA follows: TGTGCCTGGAGTGGACTCTACGAGCAGTACTTC. Its protein is CAWSGLYEQYF.

This clone was seen a handful of times. This same CDR3 is encoded by further DNA sequences in the sample. The CDR3 DNA follows: TGTGCCAGCAGCTTAGATAGGGGGGGGGAAGGACAGCCCCAGCATTTT. Residues: CASSLDRGGEGQPQHF. The rearrangement joins TRBV7-2 to TRBJ1-5; D is perhaps TRBD1 (6 bases). The V end lost 1 base, the J end lost 7 bases, and 17 bases lay between the germline ends. Germline V lookup: CDR1 SGHTA, CDR2 FQGNSA. The CDR3 loop spans 16 amino acids.

The gene calls are TRBV10-3 and TRBJ2-2; 12 positions match TRBD2. This CDR3 contains 13 residues. CDR1 ENHRY and CDR2 SYGVKD come from the germline V gene. V gave up 6 bases and J gave up 7 bases; unmatched junction bases: 0. CDR3 nucleotide sequence: TGTGCCATCAGGACTAGCGGGGGCGGGGAGCTGTTTTTT. Its translation: CAIRTSGGGELFF.

On this clone itself: At one boundary the junction diverges from the germline segment, which might be a read error. The V call is TRBV9, the J call TRBJ2-7, with D possibly TRBD1 on 6 matching bases. CDR3 length equals 12 residues. Looked up from germline, CDR1 is SGDLS and CDR2 is YYNGEE. DNA of the CDR3: TGTGCCAGCAGCGAAGGGGGAGACTCCGTTAGCTTC. Its translation: CASSEGGDSVSF.

There are a few counts of this clone. V is TRBV13 and J is TRBJ1-2; D gene uncertain. The CDR3 length is 14 residues. V shed 5 bases and J shed 3 bases, with 13 bases lying between them. From germline, CDR1 is PRHDT and CDR2 FYEKMQ (reference sequence). The CDR3 DNA follows: TGTGCCAGCAGCCTCGGCCGGGGTGACTATGGCTACACCTTC. Encoded protein: CASSLGRGDYGYTF.

The chain employs TRBV29-1 and TRBJ2-7; the match to TRBD1 covers 9 bases. The length of the CDR3 is 15 residues. Germline V CDR1 and CDR2: SQVTM, ANQGSEA. J gave up 7 bases and V 6 bases, and 16 bases lay outside the gene matches. The CDR3 DNA sequence: TGCAGCGTGACCCTCCTTAGACAGGGGGAAAGGGAGCAGTACTTC. This translates into CSVTLLRQGEREQYF.

V and J are TRBV18 and TRBJ1-1; tentatively, D is TRBD1 (5 bases). CDR1 is KGHSH and CDR2 is LQKENI in the germline V gene. The CDR3 has 16 amino acids. Trimming shortened V by 2 bases and J by 0 bases, and 13 bases separated the two germline ends. The CDR3 coding sequence is TGTGCCAGCTCACCAGTAGGACAAGTCATGAACACTGAAGCTTTCTTT. Protein: CASSPVGQVMNTEAFF. Filled out from reference TRBV18 and TRBJ1-1, the complete variable domain reads NAGVMQNPRHLVRRRGQEARLRCSPMKGHSHVYWYRQLPEEGLKFMVYLQKENIIDESGMPKERFSAEFPKEGPSILRIQQVVRGDSAAYFCASSPVGQVMNTEAFFGQGTRLTVV.

This chain joins TRBV11-2 and TRBJ1-1; 9 bases fit TRBD1. Trimming cost V 4 bases and J 5 bases; bases outside gene matches: 8. Germline values: CDR1 SGHAT, CDR2 FQNNGV. The CDR3 is made up of 15 amino acids. The CDR3 is CASSSLTGGLTEAFF. For the CDR3, the DNA is TGTGCCAGCAGCTCGCTGACAGGGGGGCTTACTGAAGCTTTCTTT.

The CDR3 nucleotides are TGTGCCAGCAGCTTTCGTATGGACACCACTGAAGCTTTCTTT. Translating it yields CASSFRMDTTEAFF. The chain employs TRBV13 and TRBJ1-1, with D tentatively TRBD1 (5 bases). Trimming removed 3 bases from V and 4 bases from J, with 12 bases in between. This CDR3 contains 14 residues. Germline lookup yields CDR1 PRHDT and CDR2 FYEKMQ (reference sequence). Full variable domain (outside the CDR3, taken from reference TRBV13 and TRBJ1-1): AAGVIQSPRHLIKEKRETATLKCYPIPRHDTVYWYQQGPGQDPQFLISFYEKMQSDKGSIPDRFSAQQFSDYHSELNMSSLELGDSALYFCASSFRMDTTEAFFGQGTRLTVV.

A word on this clone: Germline and junction disagree at one end, which may indicate a read error. The gene calls are TRBV9 and TRBJ1-2; 8 nucleotides match TRBD1. Germline assignment: CDR1 SGDLS and CDR2 YYNGEE. The CDR3 is made up of 12 amino acids. The DNA for the CDR3 is TGTGCCAGCAGCAACCAACAGGGGGTGCTTTGCTTC. The encoded protein is CASSNQQGVLCF.

V is TRBV9 and J is TRBJ2-1; TRBD2 aligns across 7 bases. The CDR3 totals 15 residues. Germline V CDR1 and CDR2: SGDLS, YYNGEE. The J segment lost 4 bases and the V segment lost 0 bases, leaving 4 bases of the junction unmatched. DNA for the CDR3: TGTGCCAGCAGCGTAGGCGTAGCGGGTTACAATGAGCAGTTCTTC. It codes for CASSVGVAGYNEQFF.

The V and J genes are TRBV7-9 and TRBJ1-2; TRBD1 matches at 7 bases. V shed 10 bases, J shed 4 bases, and the junction held 9 bases outside the gene matches. The CDR3 runs 13 residues. CDR1 is SEHNR and CDR2 is FQNEAQ in the germline V gene (reference sequence). In nucleotides, the CDR3 is TGTGCCACCCGACAGGGAGCTTCCTATGGCTACACCTTC. Amino acids: CATRQGASYGYTF.

About this clone: This sample also contains other DNA sequences that code for the same CDR3. This sequence joins TRBV12-5 and TRBJ1-5, with TRBD1 identical over 7 bases. The CDR3 is 16 residues long. CDR1 and CDR2 from the germline V gene are LGHNT and FRNRAP. The junction had 7 bases not matched to a gene; V was cut back by 5 bases and J by 0 bases. In DNA form, the CDR3 reads TGTGCTAGTGGTCCCGGGACAGCGAATAGCAATCAGCCCCAGCATTTT. The encoded protein is CASGPGTANSNQPQHF.

The chain joins TRBV6-5 to TRBJ1-2, with TRBD1 matching over 8 bases. The CDR3 totals 13 residues. The germline V gene encodes CDR1 MNHEY and CDR2 SVGAGI. V shed 6 bases, J shed 4 bases, and the junction held 4 bases outside the gene matches. This CDR3 reads CASSPTGVYGYTF. The CDR3, as DNA: TGTGCCAGCAGCCCGACAGGGGTCTATGGCTACACCTTC.

J is TRBJ2-3 and V is TRBV11-3; D is unclear. This CDR3 has 15 amino acids. Trimming took 5 bases from V and 2 from J, leaving 14 bases between them. In germline, CDR1 is SGHNT, CDR2 YENEEA. DNA for the CDR3: TGTGCCAGCAGCCCAACCCGACAAAACACAGATACGCAGTATTTT. Its protein is CASSPTRQNTDTQYF.

CDR3 sequence reads: CASSLFVGGRKETQYF. Written as DNA, the CDR3 is TGTGCCAGCAGCTTATTCGTGGGAGGGCGGAAAGAGACCCAGTACTTC. The chain employs TRBV7-3 and TRBJ2-5; 7 bases map to TRBD2. V trimming: 2 bases; J trimming: 3 bases; junction bases outside the gene matches: 9. Germline V gene sequence: CDR1 SGHTA, CDR2 FQGTGA. The CDR3 extends over 16 amino acids.

V is TRBV4-1 and J is TRBJ2-5; TRBD2 might be the D (6 bases). V dropped 2 bases and J dropped 5 bases, with 21 bases sitting between them. CDR1 is MGHRA and CDR2 is YSYEKL in the germline V gene. The CDR3 runs 17 residues. This chain's CDR3 is CASSQNPTGVLRETQYF. The CDR3 DNA reads TGCGCCAGCAGCCAAAATCCTACGGGGGTTTTACGGGAGACCCAGTACTTC.

The chain employs TRBV6-6 and TRBJ2-1; 8 bases are shared with TRBD2. Germline lookup yields CDR1 MNHNY and CDR2 SVGAGI (reference sequence). CDR3 length equals 14 residues. V lost 7 bases to trimming and J lost 8 bases; unmatched junction nucleotides: 10. The CDR3 loop is CASNRLAGRDEQFF. DNA for the CDR3: TGTGCCAGCAATCGGCTAGCGGGCCGGGATGAGCAGTTCTTC.